The clone carrying this TCR beta chain was detected only a few times. A far larger clone differs by one base, so this is likely a read error. The data originate from a study of graft-versus-host responses after intestinal transplantation. The table came from immunoSEQ multiplex PCR; TCRdb's copy has only in-frame clones and leaves some out. In the table there are some 15,000 clones, 30% to 40% of which are singletons. Trimming pared 8 bases from V and 6 bases from J, leaving 16 bases between. This CDR3 spans 14 amino acids. CDR1 and CDR2 from the germline V gene are SNHLY and FYNNEI. This chain links TRBV2 with TRBJ2-2; D may be TRBD1 (6 bases). The sample was alloreactive CD4+ T cells from a mixed lymphocyte reaction culture, taken before intestinal transplant. The subset was: CFSE-low proliferating T cells sorted from roughly six-day pre-transplant mixed lymphocyte reaction (GvH or HvG direction). The sequence was obtained from a human patient who received an intestinal transplant. This CDR3 is CASLRGTNSGELFF. The CDR3 coding sequence is TGTGCCAGCCTCCGTGGGACAAACTCCGGGGAGCTGTTTTTT. Full variable domain (remainder filled in from reference TRBV2 and TRBJ2-2): EPEVTQTPSHQVTQMGQEVILRCVPISNHLYFYWYRQILGQKVEFLVSFYNNEISEKSEIFDDQFSVERPDGSNFTLKIRSTKLEDSAMYFCASLRGTNSGELFFGEGSRLTVL.